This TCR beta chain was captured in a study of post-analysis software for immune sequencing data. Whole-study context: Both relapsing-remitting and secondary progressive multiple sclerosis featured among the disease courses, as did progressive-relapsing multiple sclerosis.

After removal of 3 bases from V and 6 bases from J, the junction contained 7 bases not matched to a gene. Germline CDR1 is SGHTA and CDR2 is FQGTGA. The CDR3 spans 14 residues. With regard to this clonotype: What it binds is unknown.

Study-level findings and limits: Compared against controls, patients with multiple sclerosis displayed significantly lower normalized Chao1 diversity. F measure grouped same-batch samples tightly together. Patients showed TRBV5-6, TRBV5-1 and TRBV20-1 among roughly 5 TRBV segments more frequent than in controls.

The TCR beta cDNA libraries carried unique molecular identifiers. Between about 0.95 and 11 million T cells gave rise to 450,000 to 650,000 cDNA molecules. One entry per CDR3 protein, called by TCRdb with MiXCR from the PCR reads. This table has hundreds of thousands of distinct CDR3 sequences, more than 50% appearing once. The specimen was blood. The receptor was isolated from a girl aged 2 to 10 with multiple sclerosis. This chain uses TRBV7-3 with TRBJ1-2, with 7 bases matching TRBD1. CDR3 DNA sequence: TGTGCCAGCAGCTTCCTCGGACAGGCAGATGGCTACACCTTC. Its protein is CASSFLGQADGYTF.